This T cell receptor (beta chain) appears in the sequencing data of a study of T-cell reconstitution after alpha-beta-depleted transplantation in children. Using unique molecular identifiers, the investigators prepared the TCRbeta library. TCRdb ran MiXCR on the PCR reads and lists one entry per CDR3 protein. This sample yields approximately 590,000 distinct CDR3 sequences, of which roughly a tenth are seen a single time; about 4% belongs to the top ten. This clonotype was found many times. The V end lost 4 bases, the J end lost 5 bases, and 11 bases lay between the germline ends. Germline V gives CDR1 MDHEN, CDR2 SYDVKM. The CDR3 runs to 14 residues.

The gene calls are TRBV28 and TRBJ2-2, with D tentatively TRBD2 (5 bases). The sequences come from PBMCs from the stem cell graft donor, collected from the stem cell graft. This sequence was found in a human donor who donated a stem cell graft to a child with acute myeloid leukemia. CDR3 coding DNA: TGTGCCAGCAGTTCGGACTCTCGAACCGGGGAGCTGTTTTTT. Residues: CASSSDSRTGELFF.